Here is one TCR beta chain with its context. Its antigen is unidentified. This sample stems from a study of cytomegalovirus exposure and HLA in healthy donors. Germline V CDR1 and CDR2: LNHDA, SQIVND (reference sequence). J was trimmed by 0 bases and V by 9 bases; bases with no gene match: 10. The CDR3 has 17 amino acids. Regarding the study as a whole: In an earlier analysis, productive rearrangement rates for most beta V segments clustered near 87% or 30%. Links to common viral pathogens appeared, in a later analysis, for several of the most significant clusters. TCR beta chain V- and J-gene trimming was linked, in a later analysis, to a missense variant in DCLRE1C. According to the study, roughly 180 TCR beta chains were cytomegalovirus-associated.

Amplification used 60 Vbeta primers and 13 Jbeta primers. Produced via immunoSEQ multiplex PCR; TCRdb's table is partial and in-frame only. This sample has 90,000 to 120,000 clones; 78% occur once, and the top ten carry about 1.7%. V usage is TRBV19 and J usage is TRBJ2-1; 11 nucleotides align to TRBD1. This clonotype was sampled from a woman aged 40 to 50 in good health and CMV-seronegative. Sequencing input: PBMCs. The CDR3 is CASRWTGGYSSYNEQFF. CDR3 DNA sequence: TGTGCCAGCCGCTGGACAGGGGGCTACAGCTCCTACAATGAGCAGTTCTTC.